This entry concerns a single T cell receptor beta chain. The antigen remains unidentified. This specimen belongs to a study of shared clonotypes between healthy human individuals. About the research overall: A couple of female and a few male donors aged 18 to 49 were enrolled. Study-wide results and limits: Generation of non-shared clonotypes was less probable than generation of clonotypes shared by all four donors.

There are 16 residues in the CDR3. CDR1 is MNHNY and CDR2 is SVGAGI in the germline V gene (reference sequence). V trimming: 2 bases; J trimming: 7 bases; junction bases outside the gene matches: 10. The authors split each subset's genomic DNA evenly across several immunoSEQ plates. Source study methods: In the immunoSEQ data, sequences were junction-only and lacked quality scores, so filtering differed. This table comes from immunoSEQ multiplex PCR, and its TCRdb copy is limited to in-frame clones, with some not included. D and trimming were read from the DNA, whereas the V and J calls and clone size are those reported in that table. The sample has some 1 million clones, about 75% seen once.

This clonotype was obtained from a man between 18 and 29 years old in good health. The sequenced sample consisted of memory CD4+ T cells sorted from blood. As to subset: CD45RA-negative fraction. The rearrangement joins TRBV6-6 to TRBJ1-5, with TRBD1 identical over 8 bases. In DNA form, the CDR3 reads TGTGCCAGCAGTTACCTGATACCTCCAGGGGGCCAGCCCCAGCATTTT. It specifies CASSYLIPPGGQPQHF.